This TCR beta chain was observed in a study of blood T cell repertoires in COVID-19. The data were produced by immunoSEQ multiplex PCR, yet TCRdb's version contains in-frame clones alone and is incomplete. Among 100,000 to 150,000 clones, under 85% were seen once, and the ten largest hold 10% to 15%. The germline CDR1 and CDR2 sequences are MDHEN and SYDVKM. The V and J ends lost 6 bases and 4 bases, in that order; junction bases with no gene match: 5. This CDR3 has 13 amino acids. The specimen was peripheral blood. The TCR was taken from a man aged 55-75 years with acute or convalescent COVID-19. The V and J genes are TRBV28 and TRBJ1-1; 7 bases align to TRBD1. The CDR3 bases are TGTGCCAGCAGGACAGGGTTGATCACTGAAGCTTTCTTT. Translation gives CASRTGLITEAFF.